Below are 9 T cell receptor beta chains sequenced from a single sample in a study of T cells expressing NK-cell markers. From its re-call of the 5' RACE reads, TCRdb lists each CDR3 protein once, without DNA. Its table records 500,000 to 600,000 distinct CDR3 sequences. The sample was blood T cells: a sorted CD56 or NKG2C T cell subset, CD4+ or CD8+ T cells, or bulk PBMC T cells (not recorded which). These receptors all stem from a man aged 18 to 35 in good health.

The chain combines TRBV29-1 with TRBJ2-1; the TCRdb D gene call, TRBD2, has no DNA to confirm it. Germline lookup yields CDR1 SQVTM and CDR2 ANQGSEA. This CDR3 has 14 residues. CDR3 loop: CSGGPWAGVNEQFF.

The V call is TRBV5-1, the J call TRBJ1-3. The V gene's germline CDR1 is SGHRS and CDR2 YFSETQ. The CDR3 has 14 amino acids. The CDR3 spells CASRLTGSGNTIYF.

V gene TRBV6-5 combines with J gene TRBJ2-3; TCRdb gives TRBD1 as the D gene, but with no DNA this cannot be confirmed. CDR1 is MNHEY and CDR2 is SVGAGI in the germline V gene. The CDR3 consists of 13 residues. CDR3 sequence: CASSYSIVQTQYF.

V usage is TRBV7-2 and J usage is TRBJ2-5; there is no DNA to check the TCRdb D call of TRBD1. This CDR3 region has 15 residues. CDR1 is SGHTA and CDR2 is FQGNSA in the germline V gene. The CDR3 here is CASSSFSDREGAQYF.

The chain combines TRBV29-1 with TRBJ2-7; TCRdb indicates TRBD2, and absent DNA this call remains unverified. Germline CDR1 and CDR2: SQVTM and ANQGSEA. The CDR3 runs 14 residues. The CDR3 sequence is CSVPIRGGSYEQYF.

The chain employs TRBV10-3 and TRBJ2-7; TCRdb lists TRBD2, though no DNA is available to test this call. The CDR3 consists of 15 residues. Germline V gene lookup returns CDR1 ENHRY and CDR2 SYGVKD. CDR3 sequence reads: CAISEFGGPPYEQYF.

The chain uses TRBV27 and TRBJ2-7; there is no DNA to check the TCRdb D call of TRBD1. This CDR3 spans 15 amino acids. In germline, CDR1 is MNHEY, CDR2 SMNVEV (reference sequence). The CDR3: CASSLYVGQAYEQYF.

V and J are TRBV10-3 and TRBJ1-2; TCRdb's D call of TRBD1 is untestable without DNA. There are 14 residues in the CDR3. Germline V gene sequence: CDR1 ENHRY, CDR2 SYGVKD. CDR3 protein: CAIRINTGVVGYTF.

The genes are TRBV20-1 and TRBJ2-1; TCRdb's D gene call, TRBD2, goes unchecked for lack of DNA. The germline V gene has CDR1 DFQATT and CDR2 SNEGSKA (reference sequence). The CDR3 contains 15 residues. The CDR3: CSAQTPSGSLNEQFF.